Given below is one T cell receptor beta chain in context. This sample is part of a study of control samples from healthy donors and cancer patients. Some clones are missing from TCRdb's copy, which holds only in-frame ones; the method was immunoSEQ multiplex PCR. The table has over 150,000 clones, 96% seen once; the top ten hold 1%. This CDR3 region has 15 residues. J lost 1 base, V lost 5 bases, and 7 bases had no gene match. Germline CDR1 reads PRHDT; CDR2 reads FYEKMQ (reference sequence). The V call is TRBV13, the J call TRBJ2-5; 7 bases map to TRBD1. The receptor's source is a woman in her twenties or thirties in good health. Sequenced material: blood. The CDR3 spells CASSGDSKRQETQYF. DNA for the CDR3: TGTGCCAGCAGCGGGGACAGTAAACGCCAAGAGACCCAGTACTTC.